This T cell receptor beta chain was recorded in a study of T cell clones after liver transplantation. As for the study in general: As an antigen-independent comparator, third-party-reactive TCRbeta sequences came from pre-transplant mixed lymphocyte reactions.

This clone was seen only once. Antigen unknown. The repertoire was sequenced with immunoSEQ multiplex PCR; TCRdb's copy has only in-frame clones and lacks some. The table records 50,000 or so clones, 65% to 80% of them present only once. V lost 4 bases and J 0 bases, leaving 18 bases between the germline ends. The CDR3 spans 17 residues. Germline V gene data show CDR1 as MNHNS and CDR2 as SASEGT. Study conclusions and caveats: Circulating graft-donor-reactive CD4 TCRbeta sequences fell significantly post-transplant in 5 of 8 subjects.

The chain has TRBV6-1 and TRBJ1-2; D is possibly TRBD1 (6 bases). This receptor was taken from a human patient who received a liver transplant. Certain T cells may be donor cells from the graft. Sequences were derived from CD4+ T cells from blood, sampled 54 months after liver transplant. The chain's CDR3 is CASSGRWTAFSNYGYTF. CDR3 bases: TGTGCCAGCAGTGGTCGGTGGACAGCCTTTTCTAACTATGGCTACACCTTC.